This is a list of T cell receptor beta chains from one sample in a study of T cell responses to AZD1222 COVID-19 vaccine. Sequenced by immunoSEQ multiplex PCR; TCRdb stores in-frame clones only, minus some. The table lists about 190,000 clones, approximately 94% of them singletons. Sequences were derived from peripheral blood, sampled on day 0 of AZD1222 vaccination. All receptors come from an adult in good health. Both conserved end residues are part of each CDR3. A D gene is named only where the DNA matches it firmly. Clone size is given for some rows only: seen once, a few or many times, or a class if the clone is expanded.

j_call,v_call,clone_size,d_call,cdr3_aa,cdr3_nt
TRBJ2-2,TRBV2,-,TRBD2,CAREGLAGTNTGELFF,TGTGCCAGGGAAGGACTAGCGGGGACGAACACCGGGGAGCTGTTTTTT
TRBJ2-3,TRBV5-1,-,-,CASSLAPQSTDTQYF,TGCGCCAGCAGCTTGGCCCCGCAGAGCACAGATACGCAGTATTTT
TRBJ1-5,TRBV28,-,-,CASSAIGQWVGNQPQHF,TGTGCCAGCAGTGCAATAGGACAATGGGTGGGGAATCAGCCCCAGCATTTT
TRBJ1-4,TRBV5-4,-,-,CASSSAGGSLNEKLFF,TGTGCCAGCAGCTCCGCCGGCGGGAGCCTAAATGAAAAACTGTTTTTT
TRBJ2-3,TRBV24-1,-,-,CATSDFSDYRQYF,TGTGCCACCAGTGATTTTTCGGACTACCGGCAGTATTTT
TRBJ2-5,TRBV19,-,-,CASSIKGLAWLQETQYF,TGTGCCAGTAGTATAAAGGGGCTAGCGTGGCTTCAAGAGACCCAGTACTTC
TRBJ2-7,TRBV10-3,-,TRBD1,CAISPGTGAFYEQYF,TGTGCCATCAGTCCCGGGACAGGGGCTTTCTACGAGCAGTACTTC
TRBJ2-7,TRBV5-1,-,-,CASSLAAGLAYEQYF,TGCGCCAGCAGCTTGGCCGCAGGGTTGGCCTACGAGCAGTACTTC
TRBJ1-1,TRBV5-1,-,-,CASSPSLANTEAFF,TGCGCCAGCAGCCCCTCACTAGCCAACACTGAAGCTTTCTTT
TRBJ1-2,TRBV18,-,-,CASSPRQEGHYTF,TGTGCCAGCTCACCACGACAGGAGGGGCACTACACCTTC
TRBJ1-4,TRBV7-2,once,TRBD1,CASSFGGGTEKLFF,TGTGCCAGCAGCTTTGGAGGGGGCACTGAAAAACTGTTTTTT
TRBJ1-5,TRBV1,-,-,CTSSQYRDHRSGVAQPQHF,TGCACCAGCAGCCAGTACCGGGACCACCGTTCGGGGGTGGCTCAGCCCCAGCATTTT
TRBJ1-2,TRBV13,-,-,CASSLGDSNYGYTF,TGTGCCAGCAGCTTAGGGGACAGCAACTATGGCTACACCTTC
TRBJ2-1,TRBV28,-,-,CATQQPGEQFF,TGTGCCACCCAACAACCGGGTGAGCAGTTCTTC
TRBJ1-1,TRBV6-5,-,-,CALGGHLPEVFF,TGTGCCCTTGGGGGCCACCTTCCTGAAGTTTTCTTT
TRBJ1-1,TRBV5-6,-,-,CASSLQGNTEAFF,TGTGCCAGCAGCCTACAGGGGAACACTGAAGCTTTCTTT
TRBJ1-6,TRBV12-3/TRBV12-4,-,-,CASRDSLNSPLHF,TGTGCCAGCAGGGACAGTCTTAATTCACCCCTCCACTTT
TRBJ2-2,TRBV30,-,TRBD1,CAWLQGAGGELFF,TGTGCCTGGCTACAGGGGGCTGGCGGGGAGCTGTTTTTT
TRBJ1-1,TRBV28,-,TRBD1,CASRPPGTGKTEAFF,TGTGCCAGCAGGCCACCCGGGACAGGGAAAACTGAAGCTTTCTTT
TRBJ1-4,TRBV10-2,once,TRBD1,CASGQGGTNEKLFF,TGCGCCAGCGGACAGGGGGGAACTAATGAAAAACTGTTTTTT
TRBJ1-2,TRBV2,-,-,CASSGQDDRPYGYTF,TGTGCCAGCAGTGGACAGGATGACCGACCCTATGGCTACACCTTC
TRBJ1-3,TRBV27,-,-,CASSLGQGYGNTIYF,TGTGCCAGCAGTTTAGGGCAGGGGTACGGAAACACCATATATTTT
TRBJ2-7,TRBV7-9,-,TRBD1,CASSSTGGTGAGSGQYF,TGTGCCAGCAGCTCCACCGGTGGGACAGGTGCCGGATCCGGGCAGTACTTC
TRBJ2-7,TRBV7-6,-,TRBD2,CASSLAGGPSYEQYF,TGTGCCAGCAGCTTAGCGGGAGGGCCCTCCTACGAGCAGTACTTC
TRBJ1-6,TRBV9,-,TRBD1,CASSVRDRVRSPLHF,TGTGCCAGCAGCGTGAGGGACAGGGTTCGGTCACCCCTCCACTTT
TRBJ2-7,TRBV11-2,-,TRBD2,CASSQTSGRGYEQYF,TGTGCCAGCAGCCAGACTAGCGGGAGAGGTTACGAGCAGTACTTC
TRBJ2-2,TRBV21-1,-,-,CASSKELRLKAGELFF,TGTGCCAGCAGCAAAGAGTTAAGGCTTAAGGCCGGGGAGCTGTTTTTT
TRBJ2-7,TRBV7-9,-,-,CASSFSPEGVYEQYF,TGTGCCAGCAGCTTTTCGCCGGAAGGGGTATACGAGCAGTACTTC
TRBJ1-5,TRBV15,-,-,CATSRGGRQPQHF,TGTGCCACCAGCAGAGGGGGGAGGCAGCCCCAGCATTTT
TRBJ1-1,TRBV27,-,-,CASSLSRGIGTEAFF,TGTGCCAGCAGTTTATCGCGGGGGATAGGAACTGAAGCTTTCTTT
TRBJ2-1,TRBV5-1,-,TRBD2,CASSWGTSGSYNEQFF,TGCGCCAGCAGCTGGGGGACTAGCGGGAGTTACAATGAGCAGTTCTTC
TRBJ2-2,TRBV12-3/TRBV12-4,-,-,CASSLWPGELFF,TGTGCCAGCAGTCTATGGCCAGGGGAGCTGTTTTTT
TRBJ2-7,TRBV3-1/TRBV3-2,-,-,CASSVTGLPPYEQYF,TGTGCCAGCAGCGTGACGGGACTCCCGCCCTACGAGCAGTACTTC
TRBJ2-1,TRBV29-1,-,TRBD2,CSVEGLAGPWVSYNEQFF,TGCAGCGTTGAAGGGCTAGCGGGGCCATGGGTCTCCTACAATGAGCAGTTCTTC
TRBJ2-3,TRBV9,once,TRBD2,CASSVGTSGSSCYF,TGTGCCAGCAGCGTAGGGACTAGCGGGAGTTCCTGCTATTTT
TRBJ2-7,TRBV6-1,-,-,CASSETGLEQYF,TGTGCCAGCAGTGAAACTGGTTTAGAGCAGTACTTC
TRBJ1-2,TRBV28,-,TRBD1,CASSLSDRVYYGYTF,TGTGCCAGCAGTTTAAGTGACAGGGTTTATTATGGCTACACCTTC
TRBJ1-1,TRBV2,-,-,CASRRRTMNTEAFF,TGTGCCAGCAGGCGGCGGACCATGAACACTGAAGCTTTCTTT
TRBJ2-1,TRBV10-2,-,-,CAIAAGISYNEQFF,TGCGCCATCGCAGCGGGCATCTCCTACAATGAGCAGTTCTTC
TRBJ1-2,TRBV5-1,-,-,CASSLEMGYGYTF,TGCGCCAGCAGCTTGGAGATGGGCTATGGCTACACCTTC
TRBJ1-1,TRBV19,-,-,CASSIRTDNTEAFF,TGTGCCAGTAGTATACGGACGGACAACACTGAAGCTTTCTTT
TRBJ1-2,TRBV28,few,-,CASSLRGMDYGYTF,TGTGCCAGCAGTTTGCGGGGGATGGACTATGGCTACACCTTC
TRBJ1-2,TRBV28,-,-,CASSTVRGGYTF,TGTGCCAGCAGTACGGTGAGAGGAGGCTACACCTTC
TRBJ2-1,TRBV19,-,TRBD2,CASSISGRAGEQFF,TGTGCCAGTAGTATTAGCGGGAGGGCCGGCGAGCAGTTCTTC
TRBJ2-1,TRBV19,-,TRBD2,CASWSGSELDEQFF,TGTGCCAGTTGGAGCGGGAGTGAACTGGATGAGCAGTTCTTC
TRBJ1-5,TRBV28,-,-,CASSSPGNQPQHF,TGTGCCAGCAGTTCCCCAGGCAATCAGCCCCAGCATTTT
TRBJ1-3,TRBV13,-,TRBD1,CASSSSGGGNTIYF,TGTGCCAGCAGCTCATCAGGGGGAGGAAACACCATATATTTT
TRBJ1-2,TRBV6-5,-,-,CASVRDRDYGYTF,TGTGCCAGCGTCAGGGATCGTGACTATGGCTACACCTTC
TRBJ2-7,TRBV5-1,-,TRBD2,CASSDSTSGRLSYEQYF,TGCGCCAGCAGCGACAGTACTAGCGGGAGGCTCTCCTACGAGCAGTACTTC
TRBJ2-7,TRBV10-1,-,TRBD1,CASSESRDRVNEQYF,TGCGCCAGCAGTGAGTCCCGGGACAGGGTTAACGAGCAGTACTTC
TRBJ1-4,TRBV15,few,TRBD1,CATSRGDRDEKLFF,TGTGCCACCAGCAGAGGTGACAGGGATGAAAAACTGTTTTTT
TRBJ1-5,TRBV29-1,-,-,CSVGVDQPQHF,TGCAGCGTTGGCGTAGATCAGCCCCAGCATTTT
TRBJ2-7,TRBV27,once,TRBD1,CASSSPGQATYEQYF,TGTGCCAGCAGTTCTCCGGGACAGGCGACCTACGAGCAGTACTTC
TRBJ2-5,TRBV5-6,-,-,CASSLASRQETQYF,TGTGCCAGCAGCTTGGCGAGCAGGCAAGAGACCCAGTACTTC
TRBJ2-1,TRBV3-1/TRBV3-2,-,TRBD1,CASSQPDRPLNNEQFF,TGTGCCAGCAGCCAACCGGACAGGCCATTAAACAATGAGCAGTTCTTC
TRBJ2-2,TRBV28,once,TRBD2,CASGRRLAGVGELFF,TGTGCCAGCGGCCGGAGGCTAGCGGGAGTCGGGGAGCTGTTTTTT
TRBJ2-7,TRBV11-1,-,-,CASSLKPSSSYEQYF,TGTGCCAGCAGCTTAAAACCTAGTTCCTCCTACGAGCAGTACTTC
TRBJ2-1,TRBV7-3,-,TRBD2,CASSLKGTSGSDEQFF,TGTGCCAGCAGCTTAAAGGGGACTAGCGGGAGTGATGAGCAGTTCTTC
TRBJ2-3,TRBV11-3,-,TRBD1,CASSWGQGADTQYF,TGTGCCAGCAGCTGGGGACAGGGCGCAGATACGCAGTATTTT